This T cell receptor beta chain was captured in a study of beta chain features in type 1 diabetes (dated 2018 in TCRdb). The study in broad terms: Mean age, gender distribution, total cell number and subset yield did not differ between patients and healthy donors. Regulatory and stem cell-like memory subsets were obtained from only 8 patients and about eight healthy donors, while naive and central memory subsets were obtained from all 30 or so donors. A total of about 100 million sorted cells were examined across all samples, and RNA yield correlated strongly with the number of cells per subset. The study compared the TCRB repertoires of sorted circulating CD4+ T cell subsets in recently diagnosed type 1 diabetes patients with those in matched healthy donors.

With respect to this clone: No cognate antigen has been identified for it. Base qualities are not at hand, and no much larger clone is one base apart.

Each donor gave one peripheral blood draw, averaging approximately 0.12 L, which was collected into heparinised tubes. Naive, central memory, regulatory and stem cell-like memory CD4+ T cells were sorted on a BD FACSAria II using a panel including CD45RO, CCR7, CD25, CD127, CD95 and CD27. All sorted populations exceeded 95% purity. PBMCs were isolated right away by Lymphoprep density gradient centrifugation and were stained directly, without culture. So that batch effects would be minimized, each experiment stained and sorted samples in pairs, pairing one healthy donor with one patient. The entire amount of isolated RNA was reverse transcribed using the High Capacity cDNA Reverse Transcription Kit, so the sequenced TCRB transcripts were expressed ones. Deep immunoSEQ sequencing was applied to naive, central memory and regulatory T cell samples, giving an average of about 3.7 million total reads per sample. Sorted cells were lysed in RLT buffer, and RNA was extracted using DNase-treated RNeasy Micro or Mini kits according to cell number. Each cell subset was processed on its own to prevent cross-contamination, while patient and healthy donor samples were processed together. Using the immunoSEQ multiplex PCR, TCRB sequences were amplified from cDNA into 87-bp fragments spanning the CDR3 region. The amplicons were sequenced using the Illumina HiSeq platform. Per the original workflow: Synthetic template baselines were used to correct PCR bias computationally, reads within Hamming distance 2 were collapsed, and singletons that could not be merged were discarded. Reads were aligned against IMGT so that V, D and J genes, CDR3 length and insertions or deletions at six rearrangement sites could be assigned. Within each subset, clonotype counts were normalized to sorted cell number, and only after that were true diversity and Gini coefficients computed with the tcR R package. The overlap coefficient, calculated on TCRB nucleotide sequences, was used to measure repertoire sharing. Out-of-frame TCRB sequences from naive cells were analyzed to stand in for the pre-selection repertoire. The table was pulled from immuneACCESS by TCRdb, which kept in-frame rearrangements only. Such tables lose some clones; where checked, under half of the loss comes from unresolved V genes, and the rest has no known cause. V and J calls and clone size come straight from that table; D and trimming were deduced from the DNA. Counted in this sample were 860,000 or so clones; around a sixth of them appeared once. Together, the top ten hold about 0.02% of the sample.

Here V drops 7 bases and J drops 7 bases, and the junction holds 10 bases not matched to any gene. The germline V gene gives CDR1 as SGHTA and CDR2 as FQGNSA. The cysteine opens and the phenylalanine closes a CDR3 of 15 amino acids. Only the CDR3 DNA is retained, 45 bases long and in frame from the first base. The study at large found these results: Shorter templates might have been favored by PCR, but patient and control samples were amplified and corrected together, so both groups would have been affected equally by any skew. Naive, central memory and regulatory TCRB repertoires appeared to be more alike among patients than among healthy donors. Because the HLA sub-analyses included only small numbers of individuals, any influence of HLA type on TCRB rearrangement was left unresolved. At VDJ recombination sites, type 1 diabetes patients had fewer insertions and more deleted nucleotides, which implies abnormalities in thymic rearrangement. In all four CD4+ subsets, TCRB CDR3 length was moderately but significantly shorter in type 1 diabetes patients. Because cDNA rather than genomic DNA was sequenced, highly expressing activated cells could have been over-represented, although no difference in activation and CD3 levels was found between groups.

Sequencing used naive CD4+ T cells from blood. According to the study, the label for this sample's cell subset or site signals: true naive CD4+ T cells. This clonotype was obtained from a woman aged 18-29 years in good health. The chain joins TRBV7-2 to TRBJ2-2, and 9 junction bases match TRBD1. The CDR3 region: CASNPRTGVDGELFF. Here is the DNA: TGTGCCAGCAACCCGAGGACAGGGGTAGACGGGGAGCTGTTTTTT.